One sample yielded the 30 T cell receptor beta chains listed below, sequenced in a study of blood T cell repertoires in COVID-19. Measured with immunoSEQ multiplex PCR; TCRdb has only the in-frame clones, and not every one. The data contain a few hundred thousand clones, approximately 75% of them singletons. The specimen sequenced was PBMCs or T cells enriched from blood (not recorded which). The receptor set was obtained from a man in his forties who had recovered from COVID-19.

The chain couples TRBV10-2 to TRBJ2-7; TRBD2 aligns across 13 bases. Germline CDR1 WSHSY, CDR2 SAAADI. V was clipped by 10 bases and J by 4 bases; unmatched bases: 16. This CDR3 comprises 17 residues. CDR3: CATQQRTSGSPRYEQYF. CDR3 in DNA: TGCGCCACTCAACAGAGGACTAGCGGGAGTCCCCGTTACGAGCAGTACTTC.

The V and J genes are TRBV19 and TRBJ2-1, with 10 bases identical to TRBD1. Germline assignment: CDR1 LNHDA and CDR2 SQIVND (reference sequence). The CDR3 runs to 17 residues. V lost 8 bases to trimming and J lost 0 bases; unmatched junction nucleotides: 10. DNA for the CDR3: TGTGCCAGTTCCTCAGGAAGGACAGGGGGCTCCTACAATGAGCAGTTCTTC. This codes for CASSSGRTGGSYNEQFF. The full variable domain, with the rest looked up from reference TRBV19 and TRBJ2-1, is DGGITQSPKYLFRKEGQNVTLSCEQNLNHDAMYWYRQDPGQGLRLIYYSQIVNDFQKGDIAEGYSVSREKKESFPLTVTSAQKNPTAFYLCASSSGRTGGSYNEQFFGPGTRLTVL.

This chain joins TRBV7-3 and TRBJ2-3; 9 bases agree with TRBD2. V lost 3 bases and J lost 1; bases outside the gene matches: 5. CDR3 length: 16 residues. The V gene's germline CDR1 is SGHTA and CDR2 FQGTGA. CDR3 in DNA: TGTGCCAGCAGCTTTTGGCCTAGCGGGGGCACAGATACGCAGTATTTT. Translating gives CASSFWPSGGTDTQYF.

The CDR3 loop is CASSLGGGRDSPLHF. The DNA for the CDR3 is TGCGCCAGCAGCCTAGGAGGGGGCCGAGATTCACCCCTCCACTTT. This chain joins TRBV5-1 and TRBJ1-6; 7 bases align to TRBD1. The germline CDR1 and CDR2 sequences are SGHRS and YFSETQ. This CDR3 spans 15 amino acids. V lost 4 bases to trimming and J lost 8 bases; unmatched junction nucleotides: 9.

J is TRBJ1-3 and V is TRBV7-6, with D unresolved. The V and J ends lost 5 bases and 4 bases respectively, with 18 bases between them. The CDR3 is 16 residues long. CDR1 is SGHVS, CDR2 FNYEAQ, per germline. The CDR3 DNA is TGTGCCAGCAGCGTGAGCGGTCCAGCGGGGGGAAACACCATATATTTT. The encoded protein is CASSVSGPAGGNTIYF.

This rearrangement joins TRBV6-5 to TRBJ1-2, with TRBD1 matching 7 bases. After removal of 0 bases from V and 10 bases from J, the junction contained 8 bases not matched to a gene. This CDR3 contains 14 residues. CDR1 MNHEY and CDR2 SVGAGI come from the germline V gene. The CDR3 spells CASSYSDRVRDYTF. CDR3 DNA sequence: TGTGCCAGCAGTTACTCCGACAGGGTTAGAGACTACACCTTC.

The rearrangement uses TRBV6-5 and TRBJ1-4; 7 bases align to TRBD1. This CDR3 comprises 15 residues. V trimming: 4 bases; J trimming: 3 bases; junction bases outside the gene matches: 5. Germline V gene data show CDR1 as MNHEY and CDR2 as SVGAGI. CDR3: CASSLNRGSNEKLFF. CDR3 bases: TGTGCCAGCAGTTTGAACAGGGGATCTAATGAAAAACTGTTTTTT.

This chain connects TRBV19 to TRBJ1-2, with D possibly matching TRBD1 (6 bases). The CDR3 sequence is 15 residues long. Per the germline V gene, CDR1 is LNHDA and CDR2 is SQIVND (reference sequence). V shed 5 bases and J shed 6 bases, with 19 bases lying between them. The CDR3 region has the DNA TGTGCCAGTAGTCCGGAGGGGGGGCGGGTGGATGGCTACACCTTC. It is translated as CASSPEGGRVDGYTF. Supplemented by reference TRBV19 and TRBJ1-2, the full variable domain reads DGGITQSPKYLFRKEGQNVTLSCEQNLNHDAMYWYRQDPGQGLRLIYYSQIVNDFQKGDIAEGYSVSREKKESFPLTVTSAQKNPTAFYLCASSPEGGRVDGYTFGSGTRLTVV.

This sequence joins TRBV4-1 and TRBJ2-1, with TRBD2 matching over 9 bases. The germline V gene has CDR1 MGHRA and CDR2 YSYEKL. The length of the CDR3 is 19 residues. V was clipped by 4 bases and J by 2 bases; unmatched bases: 15. CDR3 nucleotides: TGCGCCAGCAGCCCCCGGGTAGCGGGAGTTATTCGGACCTACAATGAGCAGTTCTTC. Amino acids: CASSPRVAGVIRTYNEQFF.

This chain connects TRBV19 to TRBJ1-6, with D hard to call. Trimming shortened V by 5 bases and J by 7 bases, and 12 bases separated the two germline ends. The CDR3 totals 14 residues. In germline, CDR1 is LNHDA, CDR2 SQIVND (reference sequence). CDR3: CASSPRLLNSPLHF. Here the CDR3 DNA reads TGTGCCAGTAGTCCCCGACTGTTGAATTCACCCCTCCACTTT. The full variable domain, rest sourced from reference TRBV19 and TRBJ1-6, is DGGITQSPKYLFRKEGQNVTLSCEQNLNHDAMYWYRQDPGQGLRLIYYSQIVNDFQKGDIAEGYSVSREKKESFPLTVTSAQKNPTAFYLCASSPRLLNSPLHFGNGTRLTVT.

The V gene is TRBV27, the J gene TRBJ2-7; the D gene is possibly TRBD1 (6 bases). The CDR3 extends over 14 amino acids. V was cut by 5 bases and J by 2 bases, with 13 bases left in between. In germline, CDR1 is MNHEY, CDR2 SMNVEV (reference sequence). Here the CDR3 reads CASSLQGSTYEQYF. The CDR3 nucleotides read TGTGCCAGCAGTCTACAGGGTTCAACCTACGAGCAGTACTTC.

The rearrangement links TRBV2 to TRBJ1-4, with TRBD1 matching 7 bases. CDR1 and CDR2 (germline): SNHLY, FYNNEI. Unmatched junction bases numbered 4, after V lost 6 bases and J lost 0 bases. The CDR3 sequence is 15 residues long. CDR3 loop: CASRGQTTTNEKLFF. Here the CDR3 DNA reads TGTGCCAGCAGGGGACAGACAACAACTAATGAAAAACTGTTTTTT.

The chain recombines TRBV19 with TRBJ1-2; no firm D call. Trimming shortened V by 4 bases and J by 0 bases, and 9 bases separated the two germline ends. Germline CDR1 and CDR2: LNHDA and SQIVND (reference sequence). CDR3 length: 14 amino acids. DNA of the CDR3: TGTGCCAGTAGTACCCGGCGGGCTAACTATGGCTACACCTTC. It specifies CASSTRRANYGYTF. Looking up the rest from reference TRBV19 and TRBJ1-2 gives the full variable domain: DGGITQSPKYLFRKEGQNVTLSCEQNLNHDAMYWYRQDPGQGLRLIYYSQIVNDFQKGDIAEGYSVSREKKESFPLTVTSAQKNPTAFYLCASSTRRANYGYTFGSGTRLTVV.

The chain couples TRBV5-5 to TRBJ1-2; D is unresolved. Trimming left V 4 bases short and J 3 bases short, with 13 bases between. From germline, CDR1 is SGHKS and CDR2 YYEKEE (reference sequence). The CDR3 covers 14 residues. This CDR3 reads CASSMDGEHYGYTF. As DNA, the CDR3 is TGTGCCAGCAGCATGGACGGGGAGCACTATGGCTACACCTTC. The variable domain in full, completed from reference TRBV5-5 and TRBJ1-2, reads DAGVTQSPTHLIKTRGQQVTLRCSPISGHKSVSWYQQVLGQGPQFIFQYYEKEERGRGNFPDRFSARQFPNYSSELNVNALLLGDSALYLCASSMDGEHYGYTFGSGTRLTVV.

The V and J genes are TRBV4-1 and TRBJ1-1; D perhaps matches TRBD1 (5 bases). The germline gives CDR1 MGHRA, CDR2 YSYEKL. Deletions cut 0 bases from V and 7 bases from J, with 9 bases between. CDR3 length equals 13 residues. CDR3 protein: CASSQDRRGEAFF. CDR3 DNA: TGCGCCAGCAGCCAAGATAGGAGGGGTGAAGCTTTCTTT.

The chain joins TRBV5-1 to TRBJ1-2, with D unclear. The germline gives CDR1 SGHRS, CDR2 YFSETQ. The CDR3 contains 15 residues. V was trimmed by 0 bases and J by 8 bases, leaving 17 bases between them. The CDR3 bases are TGCGCCAGCAGCTTGGAGGCTAACCGGCGGCAAGGCTACACCTTC. Its protein product is CASSLEANRRQGYTF.

The V call is TRBV4-1, the J call TRBJ2-7; perhaps TRBD2 as D (5 bases). Germline V gene lookup returns CDR1 MGHRA and CDR2 YSYEKL. With 1 base removed from V and 4 bases from J, the gap between germline ends came to 14 bases. The CDR3 runs 15 residues. CDR3 sequence reads: CASSQGGGRRYEQYF. The DNA of the CDR3 is TGCGCCAGCAGCCAAGGAGGTGGGAGAAGGTACGAGCAGTACTTC.

V is TRBV18 and J is TRBJ2-1, with 12 bases that match TRBD2. In germline, CDR1 is KGHSH, CDR2 LQKENI. V was clipped by 3 bases and J by 9 bases; unmatched bases: 6. This CDR3 is built from 15 residues. CDR3 sequence: CASSPRLAGGGEQFF. The CDR3 DNA follows: TGTGCCAGCTCACCTCGGCTAGCGGGAGGGGGTGAGCAGTTCTTC.

This chain's CDR3 is CASAGQGELNGYTF. CDR3 DNA sequence: TGTGCCAGCGCCGGCCAGGGCGAATTAAATGGCTACACCTTC. The rearrangement joins TRBV2 to TRBJ1-2; a possible D gene is TRBD1 (5 bases). From germline, CDR1 is SNHLY and CDR2 FYNNEI. Trimming took off 8 bases at V and 6 bases at J, with 19 bases between the two ends. The CDR3 has 14 amino acids.

The genes are TRBV24-1 and TRBJ1-2, with 7 nucleotides matching TRBD1. The length of the CDR3 is 16 residues. CDR1 and CDR2 (germline): KGHDR, SFDVKD. V was pared by 2 bases and J by 8 bases, with 13 bases of the junction left unmatched. This CDR3 reads CATSDSQGIGVRGYTF. DNA for the CDR3: TGTGCCACCAGTGATTCACAGGGGATTGGGGTGAGGGGCTACACCTTC.

V and J are TRBV19 and TRBJ2-7; TRBD1 matches at 7 bases. Unmatched junction bases numbered 9, after V lost 7 bases and J lost 3 bases. The CDR3 is made up of 14 amino acids. Germline loops: CDR1 LNHDA, CDR2 SQIVND (reference sequence). The CDR3 is CASTETGTDYEQYF. The CDR3 DNA reads as TGTGCCAGTACCGAGACGGGGACAGACTACGAGCAGTACTTC. Variable domain in full (rest from reference TRBV19 and TRBJ2-7): DGGITQSPKYLFRKEGQNVTLSCEQNLNHDAMYWYRQDPGQGLRLIYYSQIVNDFQKGDIAEGYSVSREKKESFPLTVTSAQKNPTAFYLCASTETGTDYEQYFGPGTRLTVT.

This chain joins TRBV7-9 and TRBJ1-1, with D uncertain. The V end was cut by 5 bases, the J end by 1 base, with 8 bases between. CDR1 is SEHNR and CDR2 is FQNEAQ in the germline V gene (reference sequence). This CDR3 has 13 residues. This CDR3 reads CASSAPGNTEAFF. CDR3 sequence (DNA): TGTGCCAGCAGCGCCCCAGGGAACACTGAAGCTTTCTTT.

This clone showed up just once. The genes are TRBV25-1 and TRBJ1-1; TRBD1 might be the D (6 bases). The CDR3 loop spans 17 amino acids. The germline CDR1 and CDR2 sequences are MGHDK and SYGVNS. Trimming pared 4 bases from V and 6 bases from J, leaving 24 bases between. Written as DNA, the CDR3 is TGTGCCAGCAGTGGGTTAGGATTGGGGGGGCGCGTATCTGAAGCTTTCTTT. It codes for CASSGLGLGGRVSEAFF.

This chain joins TRBV28 and TRBJ1-4, with TRBD1 as a possible D gene (5 bases). The germline V gene has CDR1 MDHEN and CDR2 SYDVKM. Trimming cost V 6 bases and J 8 bases, with 16 bases left between them. The CDR3 contains 14 residues. The CDR3 here is CASRRDGSREKLFF. The CDR3, as DNA: TGTGCCAGCAGGCGGGACGGGAGTCGAGAAAAACTGTTTTTT.

This clone was seen only a few times. This rearrangement joins TRBV18 to TRBJ1-2, with 9 bases lining up with TRBD1. V was clipped by 2 bases and J by 6 bases; unmatched bases: 4. Germline V lookup: CDR1 KGHSH, CDR2 LQKENI. This CDR3 comprises 14 residues. DNA for the CDR3: TGTGCCAGCTCACCAAGACAGGGGGAGGATGGCTACACCTTC. Protein product: CASSPRQGEDGYTF.

In this sample, this clone turned up a few times. The CDR3 spells CAAARGMRETQYF. The CDR3 DNA is TGTGCCGCCGCCCGGGGAATGCGAGAGACCCAGTACTTC. The rearrangement links TRBV2 to TRBJ2-5; perhaps TRBD2 as D (5 bases). The CDR3 is made up of 13 amino acids. The ends were cut back, 11 bases at V and 4 bases at J, with 17 bases in the middle. In germline, CDR1 is SNHLY, CDR2 FYNNEI. Complete variable domain (other parts from reference TRBV2 and TRBJ2-5): EPEVTQTPSHQVTQMGQEVILRCVPISNHLYFYWYRQILGQKVEFLVSFYNNEISEKSEIFDDQFSVERPDGSNFTLKIRSTKLEDSAMYFCAAARGMRETQYFGPGTRLLVL.

This chain links TRBV24-1 with TRBJ2-3, with 8 bases fitting TRBD2. V was pared by 0 bases and J by 4 bases, with 11 bases of the junction left unmatched. This CDR3 has 18 residues. From germline, CDR1 is KGHDR and CDR2 SFDVKD. The CDR3 DNA sequence: TGTGCCACCAGTGATTTGGGTACGGGAGGGCCTGCGCCAGATACGCAGTATTTT. It encodes CATSDLGTGGPAPDTQYF.

The chain links TRBV30 to TRBJ1-3; 8 bases are a match to TRBD1. Germline CDR1 reads GTSNPN; CDR2 reads SVGIG (reference sequence). V lost 5 bases, J lost 3 bases, and 6 bases stayed unmatched. The CDR3 length is 14 residues. Written as DNA, the CDR3 is TGTGCCTGGGGACAGGGTAGCGGTGGAAACACCATATATTTT. Translation: CAWGQGSGGNTIYF. The full variable domain, completed using reference TRBV30 and TRBJ1-3, is SQTIHQWPATLVQPVGSPLSLECTVEGTSNPNLYWYRQAAGRGLQLLFYSVGIGQISSEVPQNLSASRPQDRQFILSSKKLLLSDSGFYLCAWGQGSGGNTIYFGEGSWLTVV.

The CDR3 is CAISRGTDEQFF. The CDR3 region has the DNA TGTGCCATCAGCCGAGGGACAGACGAGCAGTTCTTC. The chain is built from TRBV10-3 and TRBJ2-1; 7 nucleotides match TRBD1. This CDR3 comprises 12 residues. With 6 bases clipped from V and 10 bases from J, the junction kept 6 bases outside the gene matches. Germline V gene data show CDR1 as ENHRY and CDR2 as SYGVKD.

This clone was counted only a few times. V gene TRBV2 combines with J gene TRBJ2-1; 11 nucleotides align to TRBD2. This CDR3 is 16 amino acids long. V was clipped by 7 bases and J by 0 bases; unmatched bases: 5. CDR1 SNHLY and CDR2 FYNNEI come from the germline V gene. The CDR3 region is CASTTSGRGSYNEQFF. Here the CDR3 DNA reads TGTGCCAGCACTACTAGCGGGAGAGGCTCCTACAATGAGCAGTTCTTC. The complete variable domain, with remaining parts taken from reference TRBV2 and TRBJ2-1, reads EPEVTQTPSHQVTQMGQEVILRCVPISNHLYFYWYRQILGQKVEFLVSFYNNEISEKSEIFDDQFSVERPDGSNFTLKIRSTKLEDSAMYFCASTTSGRGSYNEQFFGPGTRLTVL.